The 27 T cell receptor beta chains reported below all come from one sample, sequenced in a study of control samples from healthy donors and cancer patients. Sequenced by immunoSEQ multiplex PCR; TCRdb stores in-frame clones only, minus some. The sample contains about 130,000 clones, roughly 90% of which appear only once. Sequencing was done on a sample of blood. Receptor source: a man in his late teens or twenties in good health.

The DNA for the CDR3 is TGTGCCAGCAGCTTTGATCTAGGTCCCGAGGGGAAACTGTTTTTT. Amino acid sequence: CASSFDLGPEGKLFF. V and J are TRBV7-2 and TRBJ1-4; tentatively, D is TRBD1 (5 bases). Germline V lookup: CDR1 SGHTA, CDR2 FQGNSA. V was pared by 3 bases and J by 11 bases, with 19 bases between. CDR3 size: 15 residues.

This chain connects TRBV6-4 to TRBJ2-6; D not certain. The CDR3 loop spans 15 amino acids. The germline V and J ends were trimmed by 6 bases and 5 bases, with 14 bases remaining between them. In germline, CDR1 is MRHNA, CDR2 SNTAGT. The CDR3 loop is CASSIYRPRANVLTF. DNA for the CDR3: TGTGCCAGCAGCATATACAGACCTCGGGCCAACGTCCTGACTTTC.

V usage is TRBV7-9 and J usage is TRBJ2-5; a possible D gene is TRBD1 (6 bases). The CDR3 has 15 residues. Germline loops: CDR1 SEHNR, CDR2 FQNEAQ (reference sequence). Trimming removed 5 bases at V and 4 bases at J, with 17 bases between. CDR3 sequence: CASSRGSGVRETQYF. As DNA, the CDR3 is TGTGCCAGCAGCCGAGGGTCAGGGGTCAGAGAGACCCAGTACTTC.

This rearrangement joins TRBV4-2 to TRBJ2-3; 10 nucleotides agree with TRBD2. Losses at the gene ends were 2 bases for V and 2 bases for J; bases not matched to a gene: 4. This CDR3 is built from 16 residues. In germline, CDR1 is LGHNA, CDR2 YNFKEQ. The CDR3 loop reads CASSQWGTSATDTQYF. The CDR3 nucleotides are TGTGCCAGCAGCCAATGGGGGACTAGCGCCACAGATACGCAGTATTTT.

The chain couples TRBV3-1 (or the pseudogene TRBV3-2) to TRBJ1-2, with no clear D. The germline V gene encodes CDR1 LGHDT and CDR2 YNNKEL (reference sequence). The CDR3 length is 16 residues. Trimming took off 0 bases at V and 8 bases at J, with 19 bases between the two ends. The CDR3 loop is CASSQDPSGVPFGYTF. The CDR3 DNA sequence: TGTGCCAGCAGCCAAGATCCCTCAGGTGTCCCCTTCGGCTACACCTTC.

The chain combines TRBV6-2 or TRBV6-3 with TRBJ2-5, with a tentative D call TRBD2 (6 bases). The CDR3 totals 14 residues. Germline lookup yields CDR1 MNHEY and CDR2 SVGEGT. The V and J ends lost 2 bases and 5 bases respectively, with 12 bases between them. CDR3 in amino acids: CASSYAGGEETQYF. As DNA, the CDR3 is TGTGCCAGCAGTTACGCTGGAGGGGAGGAGACCCAGTACTTC.

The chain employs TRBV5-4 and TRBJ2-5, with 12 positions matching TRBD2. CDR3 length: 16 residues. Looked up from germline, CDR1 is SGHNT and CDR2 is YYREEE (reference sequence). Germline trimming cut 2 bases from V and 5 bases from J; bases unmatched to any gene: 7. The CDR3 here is CASSFRLAGGSETQYF. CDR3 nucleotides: TGTGCCAGCAGCTTTAGGCTAGCGGGGGGGTCGGAGACCCAGTACTTC.

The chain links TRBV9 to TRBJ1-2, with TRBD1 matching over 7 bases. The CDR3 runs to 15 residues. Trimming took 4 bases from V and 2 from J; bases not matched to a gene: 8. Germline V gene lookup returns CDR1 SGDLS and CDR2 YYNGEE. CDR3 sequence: CASSSPKQGNYGYTF. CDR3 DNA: TGTGCCAGCAGCTCCCCGAAACAGGGGAACTATGGCTACACCTTC.

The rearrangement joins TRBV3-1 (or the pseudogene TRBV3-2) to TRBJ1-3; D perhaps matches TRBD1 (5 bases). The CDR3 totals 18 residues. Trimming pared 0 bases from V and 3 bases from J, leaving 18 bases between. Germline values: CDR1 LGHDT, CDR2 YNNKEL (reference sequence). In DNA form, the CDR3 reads TGTGCCAGCAGCCAAGATTTTATGGGTCAGGGAGGTGGAAACACCATATATTTT. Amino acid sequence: CASSQDFMGQGGGNTIYF.

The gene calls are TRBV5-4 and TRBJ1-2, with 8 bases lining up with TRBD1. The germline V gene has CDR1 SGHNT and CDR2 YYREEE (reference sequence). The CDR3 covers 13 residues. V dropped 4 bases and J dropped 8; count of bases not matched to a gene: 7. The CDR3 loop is CASSPGGVGGYTF. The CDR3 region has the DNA TGTGCCAGCAGCCCAGGGGGCGTAGGAGGCTACACCTTC.

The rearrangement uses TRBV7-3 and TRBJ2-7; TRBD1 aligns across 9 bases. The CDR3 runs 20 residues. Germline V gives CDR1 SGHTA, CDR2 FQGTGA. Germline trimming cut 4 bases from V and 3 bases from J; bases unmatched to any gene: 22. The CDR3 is CASSSTPGQGKRALRYEQYF. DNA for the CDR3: TGTGCCAGCAGCTCTACACCGGGACAGGGTAAGAGGGCCCTCCGCTACGAGCAGTACTTC. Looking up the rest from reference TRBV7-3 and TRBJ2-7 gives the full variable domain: GAGVSQTPSNKVTEKGKYVELRCDPISGHTALYWYRQSLGQGPEFLIYFQGTGAADDSGLPNDRFFAVRPEGSVSTLKIQRTERGDSAVYLCASSSTPGQGKRALRYEQYFGPGTRLTVT.

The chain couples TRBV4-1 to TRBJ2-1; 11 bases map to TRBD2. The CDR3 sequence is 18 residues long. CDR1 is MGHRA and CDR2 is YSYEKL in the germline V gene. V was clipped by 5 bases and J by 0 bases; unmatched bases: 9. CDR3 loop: CASSNRLAGPISYNEQFF. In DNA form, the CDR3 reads TGCGCCAGCAGCAACCGACTAGCGGGACCCATCTCCTACAATGAGCAGTTCTTC.

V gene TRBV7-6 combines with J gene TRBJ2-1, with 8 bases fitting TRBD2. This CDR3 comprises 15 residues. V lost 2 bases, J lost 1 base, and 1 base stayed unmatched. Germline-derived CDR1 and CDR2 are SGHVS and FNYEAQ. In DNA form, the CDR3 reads TGTGCCAGCAGCTTACCGGGGGGGTCCTACAATGAGCAGTTCTTC. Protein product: CASSLPGGSYNEQFF.

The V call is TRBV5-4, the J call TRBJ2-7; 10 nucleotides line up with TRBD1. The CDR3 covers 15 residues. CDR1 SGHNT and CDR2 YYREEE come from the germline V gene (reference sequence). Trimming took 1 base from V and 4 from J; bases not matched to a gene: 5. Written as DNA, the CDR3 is TGTGCCAGCAGCTTGCCGGGACAGGGGCGTTACGAGCAGTACTTC. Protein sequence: CASSLPGQGRYEQYF.

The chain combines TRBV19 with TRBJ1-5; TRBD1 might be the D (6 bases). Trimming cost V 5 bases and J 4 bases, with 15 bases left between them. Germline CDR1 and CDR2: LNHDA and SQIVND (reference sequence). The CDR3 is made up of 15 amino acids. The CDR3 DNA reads TGTGCCAGTAGTTTATACTCAGGGGTGAATCAGCCCCAGCATTTT. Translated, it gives CASSLYSGVNQPQHF.

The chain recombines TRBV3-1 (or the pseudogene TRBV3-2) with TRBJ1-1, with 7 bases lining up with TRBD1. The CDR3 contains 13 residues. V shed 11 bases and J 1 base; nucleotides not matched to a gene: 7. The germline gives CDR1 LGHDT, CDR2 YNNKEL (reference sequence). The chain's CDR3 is CASEGGTNTEAFF. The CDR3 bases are TGTGCCTCCGAAGGGGGCACGAACACTGAAGCTTTCTTT.

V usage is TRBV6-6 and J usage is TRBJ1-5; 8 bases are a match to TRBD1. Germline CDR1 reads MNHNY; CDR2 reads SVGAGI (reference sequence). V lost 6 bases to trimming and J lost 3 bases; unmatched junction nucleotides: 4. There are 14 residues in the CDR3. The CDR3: CASRRTGNNQPQHF. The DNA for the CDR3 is TGTGCCAGCAGAAGGACAGGGAACAATCAGCCCCAGCATTTT.

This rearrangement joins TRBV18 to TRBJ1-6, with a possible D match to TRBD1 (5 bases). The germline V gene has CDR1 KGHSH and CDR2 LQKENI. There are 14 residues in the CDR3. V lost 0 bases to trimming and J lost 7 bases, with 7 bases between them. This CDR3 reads CASSPPRENSPLHF. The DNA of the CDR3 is TGTGCCAGCTCACCACCCAGGGAAAATTCACCCCTCCACTTT.

As DNA, the CDR3 is TGTGCCATCAGTGATGGGTCCAGGGACCATGGCTACACCTTC. It encodes CAISDGSRDHGYTF. V usage is TRBV10-3 and J usage is TRBJ1-2; a possible D gene is TRBD1 (5 bases). This CDR3 spans 14 amino acids. CDR1 and CDR2 (germline): ENHRY, SYGVKD. V lost 3 bases, J lost 6 bases, and 14 bases lay in between.

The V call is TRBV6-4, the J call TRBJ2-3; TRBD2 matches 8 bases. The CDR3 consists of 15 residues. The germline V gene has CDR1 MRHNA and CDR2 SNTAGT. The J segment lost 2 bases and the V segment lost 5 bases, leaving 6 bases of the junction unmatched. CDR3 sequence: CASSRAGASTDTQYF. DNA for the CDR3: TGTGCCAGCAGTCGAGCGGGGGCATCCACAGATACGCAGTATTTT.

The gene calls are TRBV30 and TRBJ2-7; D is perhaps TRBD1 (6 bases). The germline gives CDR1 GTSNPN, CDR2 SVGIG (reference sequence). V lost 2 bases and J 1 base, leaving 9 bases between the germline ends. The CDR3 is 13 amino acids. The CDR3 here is CAWSYRESYEQYF. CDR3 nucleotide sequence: TGTGCCTGGAGTTACAGGGAATCCTACGAGCAGTACTTC.

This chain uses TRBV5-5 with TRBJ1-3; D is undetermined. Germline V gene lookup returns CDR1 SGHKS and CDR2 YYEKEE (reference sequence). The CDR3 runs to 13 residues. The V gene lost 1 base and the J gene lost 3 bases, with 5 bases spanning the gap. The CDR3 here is CASSLNFGNTIYF. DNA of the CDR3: TGTGCCAGCAGCTTGAATTTTGGAAACACCATATATTTT.

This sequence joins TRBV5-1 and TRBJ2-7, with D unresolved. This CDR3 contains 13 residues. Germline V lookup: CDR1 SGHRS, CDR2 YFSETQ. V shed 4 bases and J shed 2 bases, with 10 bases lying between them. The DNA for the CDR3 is TGCGCCAGCAGCCGCGGCGGAACCTACGAGCAGTACTTC. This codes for CASSRGGTYEQYF.

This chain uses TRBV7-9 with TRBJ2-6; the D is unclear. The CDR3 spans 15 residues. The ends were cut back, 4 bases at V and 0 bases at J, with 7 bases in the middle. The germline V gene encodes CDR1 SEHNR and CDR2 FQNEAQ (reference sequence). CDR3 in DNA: TGTGCCAGCAGCTCCCGGTACTCTGGGGCCAACGTCCTGACTTTC. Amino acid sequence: CASSSRYSGANVLTF. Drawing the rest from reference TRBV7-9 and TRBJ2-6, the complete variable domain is DTGVSQNPRHKITKRGQNVTFRCDPISEHNRLYWYRQTLGQGPEFLTYFQNEAQLEKSRLLSDRFSAERPKGSFSTLEIQRTEQGDSAMYLCASSSRYSGANVLTFGAGSRLTVL.

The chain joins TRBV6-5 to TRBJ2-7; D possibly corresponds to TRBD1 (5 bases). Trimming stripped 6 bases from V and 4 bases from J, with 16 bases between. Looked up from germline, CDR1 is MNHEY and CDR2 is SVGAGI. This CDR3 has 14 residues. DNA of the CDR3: TGTGCCAGCAGCAGACAGCCGGAGAAATACGAGCAGTACTTC. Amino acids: CASSRQPEKYEQYF.

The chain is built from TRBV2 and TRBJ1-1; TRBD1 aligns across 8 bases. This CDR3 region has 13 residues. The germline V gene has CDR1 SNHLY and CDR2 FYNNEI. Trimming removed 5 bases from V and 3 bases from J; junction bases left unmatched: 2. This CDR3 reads CASSKTGDTEAFF. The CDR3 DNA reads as TGTGCCAGCAGTAAGACAGGGGACACTGAAGCTTTCTTT.

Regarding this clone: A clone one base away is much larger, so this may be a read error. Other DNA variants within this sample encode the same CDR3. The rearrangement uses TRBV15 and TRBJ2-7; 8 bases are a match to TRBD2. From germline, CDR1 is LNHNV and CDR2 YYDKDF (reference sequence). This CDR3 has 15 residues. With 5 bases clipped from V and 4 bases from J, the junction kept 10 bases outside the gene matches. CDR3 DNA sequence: TGTGCCACCAGCCCGCGGGCGGGGGGATTATACGAGCAGTACTTC. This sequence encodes CATSPRAGGLYEQYF.